This is a list of T cell receptor beta chains from one sample in a study of radiotherapy plus CTLA-4 blockade in lung cancer. TCRdb keeps only in-frame clones here, not all; method: immunoSEQ multiplex PCR. The sample contains 30,000 to 40,000 clones, 70% to 75% of which appear only once. The specimen was peripheral blood, collected from a patient treated with radiotherapy plus ipilimumab. The receptor source for this set is a human donor with non-small cell lung cancer whose response to radiotherapy plus ipilimumab could not be evaluated. Each CDR3 is given with its conserved first and last residue. A D gene is named only where the DNA matches it firmly. Clone sizes are given selectively: once, few, many, or a class where the clone is expanded.

>NA|NA|TRBJ2-7|TRBV4-1
TGCGCCAGCAGCCAACAACACACAGGTTACGAGCAGTACTTC
CASSQQHTGYEQYF
>TRBD2|NA|TRBJ2-2|TRBV5-1
TGCGCCAGCAGCCTGGGACTAGCGATCGACACCGGGGAGCTGTTTTTT
CASSLGLAIDTGELFF
>TRBD2|NA|TRBJ2-7|TRBV6-6
TGTGCCAGCAGTTCCAACCCGGGACTAGGGGGGGAGCAGTACTTC
CASSSNPGLGGEQYF
>TRBD1|NA|TRBJ2-7|TRBV7-6
TGTGCCAGCAGCGTTACCGGGACAGGGAACGGCGAGCAGCACTTC
CASSVTGTGNGEQHF
>NA|NA|TRBJ1-1|TRBV27
TGTGCCAGCAGTTTATTAGGGGGGGAGGGAATGAACACTGAAGCTTTCTTT
CASSLLGGEGMNTEAFF
>NA|NA|TRBJ1-2|TRBV6-1
TGTGCCAGCAGGGTCGGACGCGGGGTTGGCTACACCTTC
CASRVGRGVGYTF
>TRBD2|NA|TRBJ2-2|TRBV10-2
TGCGCCAGCAGGAATCGGGCGGGAGACAGCGGGGAGCTGTTTTTT
CASRNRAGDSGELFF
>NA|NA|TRBJ1-5|TRBV1
TGCACCAGCAGCCAAGATAGCCAGGGTGACCGTCAGCCCCAGCATTTT
CTSSQDSQGDRQPQHF
>NA|once|TRBJ2-5|TRBV7-6
TGTGCCAGCAGCTTCGCGGGGCAAGAGACCCAGTACTTC
CASSFAGQETQYF
>TRBD2|once|TRBJ2-1|TRBV7-9
TGTGCCAGCAGCGTCTCCGGGACTACCAATGAGCAGTTCTTC
CASSVSGTTNEQFF
>NA|few|TRBJ1-6|TRBV28
TGTGCCAGCAGTCAAACAGGGTACAATTCACCCCTCCACTTT
CASSQTGYNSPLHF
>TRBD1|NA|TRBJ1-2|TRBV9
TGTGCCAGCAGCGTAGCGGGACAGGGCTATGGCTACACCTTC
CASSVAGQGYGYTF
>TRBD2|NA|TRBJ2-7|TRBV11-2
TGTGCCAGCAGCTTTATGCTAGCGGGAGGACCGAGATCCTACGAGCAGTACTTC
CASSFMLAGGPRSYEQYF
>NA|NA|TRBJ1-2|TRBV5-6
TGTGCCAGCAGCTTATCAGGGCCGGGCTATGGCTACACCTTC
CASSLSGPGYGYTF
>NA|NA|TRBJ2-7|TRBV11-3
TGTGCCAGCAGCCTTAGGGCGGGCTACGAGCAGTACTTC
CASSLRAGYEQYF
>TRBD2|NA|TRBJ2-2|TRBV2
TGTGCCAGCAGTACTACTAGCGGGAGGGCCAGGACCGGGGAGCTGTTTTTT
CASSTTSGRARTGELFF
>TRBD2|NA|TRBJ2-1|TRBV4-3
TGCGCCAGCAGCGCCACTCCGGGACTAGCGGGGAGGGGTGAGCAGTTCTTC
CASSATPGLAGRGEQFF
>NA|few|TRBJ1-1|TRBV6-5
TGTGCCAGCAGTTACTCGGGCTTTGAAGCTTTCTTT
CASSYSGFEAFF
>NA|NA|TRBJ2-3|TRBV9
TGTGCCAGCAGCGACGGGACTCACAGCACAGATACGCAGTATTTT
CASSDGTHSTDTQYF
>TRBD1|NA|TRBJ2-1|TRBV5-8
TGTGCCAGCAGCTCGTACAGGGGCACCTACAATGAGCAGTTCTTC
CASSSYRGTYNEQFF
>TRBD1|NA|TRBJ1-2|TRBV18
TGTGCCAGCTCACCACCGGGACAGGGAATCTATGGCTACACCTTC
CASSPPGQGIYGYTF
>NA|NA|TRBJ2-7|TRBV6-1
TGTGCCAGCAGTGAAGCGCTAGCTATCTACGAGCAGTACTTC
CASSEALAIYEQYF
>NA|NA|TRBJ2-7|TRBV7-8
TGTGCCAGCAGCTTAGTACAAATCTACGAGCAGTACTTC
CASSLVQIYEQYF
>TRBD2|NA|TRBJ2-1|TRBV29-1
TGCAGCGCCCGAGGGGTGGAGCGGGGTCCCGCTAATGAGCAGTTCTTC
CSARGVERGPANEQFF
>TRBD1|few|TRBJ1-4|TRBV5-1
TGCGCCAGCAGCTGGGGACAGGGTCCAGCGGGAAAACTGTTTTTT
CASSWGQGPAGKLFF
>NA|NA|TRBJ2-7|TRBV29-1
TGCAGCGTCCGCCAGAGGGCCCACAGGGAAACCAACCTCTATGAGCAGTACTTC
CSVRQRAHRETNLYEQYF
>TRBD2|few|TRBJ2-1|TRBV27
TGTGCCAGCTCCATTCTAGCGGGAGGTGCCTACAATGAGCAGTTCTTC
CASSILAGGAYNEQFF
>TRBD1|NA|TRBJ2-5|TRBV10-3
TGTGCCATCAGGTTGGTGGACAGGGTGGAGACCCAGTACTTC
CAIRLVDRVETQYF
>NA|NA|TRBJ1-1|TRBV18
TGTGCCAGCTCACCACTGGAGGGCGCCGTGAACACTGAAGCTTTCTTT
CASSPLEGAVNTEAFF
>NA|NA|TRBJ2-5|TRBV7-8
TGTGCCGGCAGCTTAGAGGGCGGGGCAAGCCCCTTGTGGACCCAGTACTTC
CAGSLEGGASPLWTQYF
>TRBD1|NA|TRBJ2-3|TRBV7-6
TGTGCCAGCAGCTCGGGGACAGGGATCCAAGATACGCAGTATTTT
CASSSGTGIQDTQYF
>TRBD1|NA|TRBJ2-5|TRBV28
TGTGCCAGCAGCCCAGGACAGGGGAGGTCTGAGACCCAGTACTTC
CASSPGQGRSETQYF
>TRBD2|NA|TRBJ2-1|TRBV28
TGTGCCAGCAGCCGAGGGGTTTGGACTAGCGGTGTCAATGAGCAGTTCTTC
CASSRGVWTSGVNEQFF
>NA|NA|TRBJ1-4|TRBV2
TGTGCCAGCGTAAGAGGGTCCAACCCTAATGAAAGACTGTTTTTT
CASVRGSNPNERLFF
>TRBD2|NA|TRBJ2-1|TRBV6-1
TGTGCCAGCACCACGGGGGGTGGGACCCCAAAGTTCTTC
CASTTGGGTPKFF
>NA|NA|TRBJ1-4|TRBV4-2
TGTGCCAGCAGCCAAGAAGGTGGACCCGGGACCAGGGGTGGAAAACTGTTTTTT
CASSQEGGPGTRGGKLFF
>TRBD1|NA|TRBJ2-5|TRBV9
TGTGCCAGCAGCGGACACGGGACAGGGGGCGAGACCCAGTACTTC
CASSGHGTGGETQYF
>TRBD1|NA|TRBJ2-1|TRBV18
TGTGCCAGCTCGGGTTGGCCGGGACAGGGCCCCAATGAGCAGTTCTTC
CASSGWPGQGPNEQFF
>NA|NA|TRBJ1-2|TRBV11-2
TGCGCCAGCAGCTTAAATCAGGGGAACTATGGCTACACCTTC
CASSLNQGNYGYTF
>NA|NA|TRBJ2-7|TRBV11-2
TGTGCCAGCAGCTTAGAGTTGACGGGAGTCTACGAGCAGTACTTC
CASSLELTGVYEQYF
>TRBD1|NA|TRBJ2-5|TRBV6-6
TGTGCCAGCAGTTTTTTACAGGGGCGAACTCAGTACTTC
CASSFLQGRTQYF
>TRBD2|NA|TRBJ2-1|TRBV27
TGTGCCAGCAGCCCTCGTCCGACTAGCGGCTCCTACAATGAGCAGTTCTTC
CASSPRPTSGSYNEQFF
>NA|NA|TRBJ2-2|TRBV4-3
TGCGCCAGCAGCCAAGTATTACGGACTACCGGGGAGCTGTTTTTT
CASSQVLRTTGELFF
>TRBD2|few|TRBJ2-3|TRBV7-2
TGTGCCAGCAGCTTAGCGCAGGGACTAGCGCGCCCTACAGATACGCAGTATTTT
CASSLAQGLARPTDTQYF
>NA|NA|TRBJ2-1|TRBV7-2
TGTGCCAGCACCGTGGGCTTGACCTCCTACAATGAGCAGTTCTTC
CASTVGLTSYNEQFF
>TRBD2|NA|TRBJ2-7|TRBV5-1
TGCGCCAGCAGCTTGGGACTAGCGGGAGGCGAGCAGTACTTC
CASSLGLAGGEQYF
>NA|NA|TRBJ2-2|TRBV2
TGTGCCAGCAGACGAAAGACAGTCACCGGGGAGCTGTTTTTT
CASRRKTVTGELFF
>TRBD2|NA|TRBJ2-7|TRBV30
TGTGCCTGGAGCCCAATCGGCGGGAGGACTCCCTACGAGCAGTACTTC
CAWSPIGGRTPYEQYF
>TRBD1|NA|TRBJ2-7|TRBV6-5
TGTGCCAGCAGCCGAGGGACAGGCTCCTACGAGCAGTACTTC
CASSRGTGSYEQYF
>TRBD2|NA|TRBJ2-1|TRBV6-9
TGTGCCAGCAGTTACGGGACTAGCGGGGCGAATGAGCAGTTCTTC
CASSYGTSGANEQFF
>TRBD2|medium-sized|TRBJ2-1|TRBV10-1
TGCGCCAGCAGTCAAGCGGGAGGGCCCAGGACCTACAATGAGCAGTTCTTC
CASSQAGGPRTYNEQFF
>NA|NA|TRBJ1-2|TRBV18
TGTGCCAGCTCACCGGAGAGACAGAGCTATGGCTACACCTTC
CASSPERQSYGYTF
>TRBD1|NA|TRBJ1-1|TRBV6-5
TGTGCCAGCGGACAGGGAACTGAAGCTTTCTTT
CASGQGTEAFF
>NA|NA|TRBJ1-5|TRBV6-1
TGTGCCAGCAGAATGGACAGAGATCAGCCCCAGCATTTT
CASRMDRDQPQHF
>TRBD1|NA|TRBJ1-5|TRBV18
TGTGCCAGCACGGGACAGAGCAATCAGCCCCAGCATTTT
CASTGQSNQPQHF
>TRBD2|few|TRBJ2-5|TRBV19
TGTGCCAGTAGTATCTTGGGGGGGCAAGAGACCCAGTACTTC
CASSILGGQETQYF
>NA|NA|TRBJ1-1|TRBV28
TGTGCCAGCAGTTTTGGGGTAGGGGGCACTGAAGCTTTCTTT
CASSFGVGGTEAFF
>NA|NA|TRBJ2-1|TRBV27
TGTGCCAGCAACTCCGCCCGACAGTTCCCCTCCTCCTACAATGAGCAGTTCTTC
CASNSARQFPSSYNEQFF
>NA|NA|TRBJ2-3|TRBV5-6
TGTGCCAGCAGCCAAGATTCGGTTACGCAGTATTTT
CASSQDSVTQYF
>TRBD2|NA|TRBJ2-1|TRBV11-2
TGTGCCAGCAGCTCGTTAGCGGGGGCCAGCTACAATGAGCAGTTCTTC
CASSSLAGASYNEQFF